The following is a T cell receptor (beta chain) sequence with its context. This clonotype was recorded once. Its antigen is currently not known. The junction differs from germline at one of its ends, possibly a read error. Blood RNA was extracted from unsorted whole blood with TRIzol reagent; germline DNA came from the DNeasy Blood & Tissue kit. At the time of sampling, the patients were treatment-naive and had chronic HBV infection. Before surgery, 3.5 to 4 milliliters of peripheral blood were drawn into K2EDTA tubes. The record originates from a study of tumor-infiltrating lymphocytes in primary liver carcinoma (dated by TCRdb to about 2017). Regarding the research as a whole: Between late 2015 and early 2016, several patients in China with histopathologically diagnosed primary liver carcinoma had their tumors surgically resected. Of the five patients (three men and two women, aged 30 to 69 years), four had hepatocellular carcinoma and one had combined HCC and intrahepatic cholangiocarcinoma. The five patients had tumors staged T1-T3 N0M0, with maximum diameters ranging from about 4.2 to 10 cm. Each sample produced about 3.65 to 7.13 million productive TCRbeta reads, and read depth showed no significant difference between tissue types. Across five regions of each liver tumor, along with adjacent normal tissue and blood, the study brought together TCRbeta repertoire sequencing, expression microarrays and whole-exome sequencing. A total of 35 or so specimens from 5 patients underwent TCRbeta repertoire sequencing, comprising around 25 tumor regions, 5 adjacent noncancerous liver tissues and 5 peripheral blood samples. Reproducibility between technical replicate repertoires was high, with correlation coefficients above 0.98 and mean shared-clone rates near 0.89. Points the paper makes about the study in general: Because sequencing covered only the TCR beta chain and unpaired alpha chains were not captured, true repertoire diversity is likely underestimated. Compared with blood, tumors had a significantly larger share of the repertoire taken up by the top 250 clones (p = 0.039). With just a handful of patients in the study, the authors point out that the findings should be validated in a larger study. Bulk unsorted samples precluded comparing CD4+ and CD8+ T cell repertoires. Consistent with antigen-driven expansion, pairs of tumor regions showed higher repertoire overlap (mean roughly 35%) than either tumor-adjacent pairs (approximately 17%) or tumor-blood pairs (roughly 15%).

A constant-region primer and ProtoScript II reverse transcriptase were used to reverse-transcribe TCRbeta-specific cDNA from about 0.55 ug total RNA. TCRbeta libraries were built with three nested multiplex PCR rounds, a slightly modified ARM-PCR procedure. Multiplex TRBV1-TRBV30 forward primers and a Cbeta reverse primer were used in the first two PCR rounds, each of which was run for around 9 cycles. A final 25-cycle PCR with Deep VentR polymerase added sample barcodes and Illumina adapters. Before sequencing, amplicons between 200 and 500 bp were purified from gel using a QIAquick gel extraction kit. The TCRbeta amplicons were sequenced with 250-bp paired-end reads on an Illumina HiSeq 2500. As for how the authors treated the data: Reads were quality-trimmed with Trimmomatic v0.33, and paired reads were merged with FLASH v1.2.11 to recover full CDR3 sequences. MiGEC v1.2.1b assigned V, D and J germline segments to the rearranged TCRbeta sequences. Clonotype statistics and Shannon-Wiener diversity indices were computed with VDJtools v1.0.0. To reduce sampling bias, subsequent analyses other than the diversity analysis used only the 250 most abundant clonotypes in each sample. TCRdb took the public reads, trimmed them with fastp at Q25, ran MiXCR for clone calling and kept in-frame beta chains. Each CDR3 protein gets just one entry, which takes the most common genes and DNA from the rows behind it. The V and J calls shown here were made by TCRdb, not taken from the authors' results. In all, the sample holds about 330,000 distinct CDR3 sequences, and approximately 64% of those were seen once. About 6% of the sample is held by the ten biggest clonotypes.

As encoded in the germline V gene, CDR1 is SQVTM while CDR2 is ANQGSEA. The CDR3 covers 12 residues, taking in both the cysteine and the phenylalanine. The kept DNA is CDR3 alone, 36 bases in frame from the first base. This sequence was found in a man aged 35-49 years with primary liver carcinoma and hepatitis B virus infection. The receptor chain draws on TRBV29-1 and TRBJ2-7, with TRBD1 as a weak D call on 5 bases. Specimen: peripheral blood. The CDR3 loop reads CSVGHEAYERYF. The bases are TGCAGCGTGGGGCACGAGGCCTACGAGCGGTACTTC.